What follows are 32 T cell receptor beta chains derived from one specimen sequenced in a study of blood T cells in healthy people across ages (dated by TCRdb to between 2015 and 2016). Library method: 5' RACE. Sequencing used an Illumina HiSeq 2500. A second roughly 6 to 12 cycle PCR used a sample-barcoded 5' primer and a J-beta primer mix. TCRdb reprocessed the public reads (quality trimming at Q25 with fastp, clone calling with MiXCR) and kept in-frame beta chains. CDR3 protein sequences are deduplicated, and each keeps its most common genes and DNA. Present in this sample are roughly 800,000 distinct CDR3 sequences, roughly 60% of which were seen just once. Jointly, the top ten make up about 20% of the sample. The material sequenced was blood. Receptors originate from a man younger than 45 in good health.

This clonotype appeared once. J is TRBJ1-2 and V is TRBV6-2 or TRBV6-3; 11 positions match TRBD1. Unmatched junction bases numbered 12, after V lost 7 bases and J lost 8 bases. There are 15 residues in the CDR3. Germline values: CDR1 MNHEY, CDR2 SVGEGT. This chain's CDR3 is CASIEVGTGGYGYTF. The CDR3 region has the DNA TGTGCCAGCATCGAAGTGGGGACAGGGGGATACGGCTACACCTTC.

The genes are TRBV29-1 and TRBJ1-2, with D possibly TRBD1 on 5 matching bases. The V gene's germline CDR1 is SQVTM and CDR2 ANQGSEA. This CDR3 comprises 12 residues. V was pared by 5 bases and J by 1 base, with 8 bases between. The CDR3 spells CSVLDSNYGYTF. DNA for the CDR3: TGCAGCGTTTTAGACAGTAACTATGGCTACACCTTC.

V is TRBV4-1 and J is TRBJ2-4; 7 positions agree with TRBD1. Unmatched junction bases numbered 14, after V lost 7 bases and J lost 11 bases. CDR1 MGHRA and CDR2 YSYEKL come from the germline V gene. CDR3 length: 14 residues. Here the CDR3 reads CASTETGSTNVQYF. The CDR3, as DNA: TGCGCCAGCACCGAGACAGGGTCAACGAATGTTCAGTACTTC.

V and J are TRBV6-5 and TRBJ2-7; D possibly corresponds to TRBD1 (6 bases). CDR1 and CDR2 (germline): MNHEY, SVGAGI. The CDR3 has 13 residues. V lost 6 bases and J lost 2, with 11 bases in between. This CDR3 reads CASRVSGAYEQYF. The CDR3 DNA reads TGTGCCAGCAGGGTTTCAGGGGCCTACGAGCAGTACTTC.

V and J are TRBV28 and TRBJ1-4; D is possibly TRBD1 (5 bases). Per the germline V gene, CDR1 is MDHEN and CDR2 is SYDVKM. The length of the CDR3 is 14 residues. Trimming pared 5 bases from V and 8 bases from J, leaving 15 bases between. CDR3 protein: CASSQGPVVEKLFF. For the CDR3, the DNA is TGTGCCAGCAGTCAGGGACCGGTTGTGGAAAAACTGTTTTTT.

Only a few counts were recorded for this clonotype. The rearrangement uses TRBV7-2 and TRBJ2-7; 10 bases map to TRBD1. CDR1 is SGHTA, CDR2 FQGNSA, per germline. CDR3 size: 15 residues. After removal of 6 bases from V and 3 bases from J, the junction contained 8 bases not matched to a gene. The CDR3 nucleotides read TGTGCCAGCAGACTCGACAGGGGGCGGGACTACGAGCAGTACTTC. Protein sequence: CASRLDRGRDYEQYF.

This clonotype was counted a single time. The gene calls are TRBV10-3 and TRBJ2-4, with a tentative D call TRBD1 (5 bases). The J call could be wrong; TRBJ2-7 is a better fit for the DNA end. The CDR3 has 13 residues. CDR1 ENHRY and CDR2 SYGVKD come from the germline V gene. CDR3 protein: CAISGQGRGEQYF. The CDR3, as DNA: TGTGCCATCAGTGGGCAGGGTAGGGGCGAGCAGTACTTC.

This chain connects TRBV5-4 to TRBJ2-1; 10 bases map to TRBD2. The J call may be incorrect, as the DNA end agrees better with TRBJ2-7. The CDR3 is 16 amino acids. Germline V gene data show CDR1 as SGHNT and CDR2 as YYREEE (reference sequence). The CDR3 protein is CASSLDLAGETNEQYF. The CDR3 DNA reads TGTGCCAGCAGCTTGGATCTAGCGGGGGAGACTAATGAGCAGTACTTC.

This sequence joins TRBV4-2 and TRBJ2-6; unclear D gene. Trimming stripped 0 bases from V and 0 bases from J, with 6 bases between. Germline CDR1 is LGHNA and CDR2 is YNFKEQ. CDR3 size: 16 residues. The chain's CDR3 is CASSQEIGSGANVLTF. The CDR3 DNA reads TGTGCCAGCAGCCAAGAGATCGGCTCTGGGGCCAACGTCCTGACTTTC.

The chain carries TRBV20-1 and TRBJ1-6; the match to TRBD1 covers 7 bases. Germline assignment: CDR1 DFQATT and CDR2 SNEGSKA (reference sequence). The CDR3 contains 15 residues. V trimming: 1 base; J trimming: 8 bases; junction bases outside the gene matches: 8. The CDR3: CSARVEGARDSPLHF. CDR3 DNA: TGCAGTGCTAGAGTCGAGGGGGCGCGGGATTCACCCCTCCACTTT.

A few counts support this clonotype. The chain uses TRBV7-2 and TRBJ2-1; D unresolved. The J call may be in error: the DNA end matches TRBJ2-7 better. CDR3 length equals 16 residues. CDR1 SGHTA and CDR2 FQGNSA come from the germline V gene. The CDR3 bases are TGTGCCAGCAGCTTAAACGGCGGCTTTTCCTACAATGAGCAGTACTTC. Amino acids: CASSLNGGFSYNEQYF.

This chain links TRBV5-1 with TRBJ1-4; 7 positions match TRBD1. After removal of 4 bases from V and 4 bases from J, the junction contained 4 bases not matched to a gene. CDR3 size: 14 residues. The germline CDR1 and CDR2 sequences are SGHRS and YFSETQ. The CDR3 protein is CASSEGAGNEKLFF. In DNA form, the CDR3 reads TGCGCCAGCAGCGAGGGGGCGGGTAATGAAAAACTGTTTTTT.

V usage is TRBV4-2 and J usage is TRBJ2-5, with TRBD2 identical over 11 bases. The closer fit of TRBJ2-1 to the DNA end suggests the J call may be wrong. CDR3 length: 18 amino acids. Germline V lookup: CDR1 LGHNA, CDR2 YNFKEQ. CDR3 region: CASSQGVPSGRNQETQFF. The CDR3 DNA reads TGTGCCAGCAGCCAAGGAGTCCCTAGCGGGAGGAACCAAGAGACCCAGTTCTTC.

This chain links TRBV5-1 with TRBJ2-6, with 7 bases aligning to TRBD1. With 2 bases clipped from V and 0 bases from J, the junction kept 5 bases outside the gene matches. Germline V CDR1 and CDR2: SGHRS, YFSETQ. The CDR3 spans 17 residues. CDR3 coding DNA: TGCGCCAGCAGCTTAGGGGGCGGCGGCTCTGGGGCCAACGTCCTGACTTTC. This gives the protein CASSLGGGGSGANVLTF.

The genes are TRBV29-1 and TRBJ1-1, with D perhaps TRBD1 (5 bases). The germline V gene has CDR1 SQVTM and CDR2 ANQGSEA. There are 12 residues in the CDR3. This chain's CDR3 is CKISGGNTEAFF. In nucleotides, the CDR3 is TGCAAGATATCGGGGGGGAACACTGAAGCTTTCTTT.

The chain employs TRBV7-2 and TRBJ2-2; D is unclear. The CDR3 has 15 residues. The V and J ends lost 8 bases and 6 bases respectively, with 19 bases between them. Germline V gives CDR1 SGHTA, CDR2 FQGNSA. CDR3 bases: TGTGCCAGCCGTTCTTTGGTCCGAGGACCCGGGGAGCTGTTTTTT. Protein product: CASRSLVRGPGELFF.

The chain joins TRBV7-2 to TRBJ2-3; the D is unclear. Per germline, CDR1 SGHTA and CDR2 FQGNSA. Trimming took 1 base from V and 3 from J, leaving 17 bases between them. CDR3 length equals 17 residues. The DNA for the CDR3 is TGTGCCAGCAGCTTAGTGGGCCAACCTTTGGGGACAGATACGCAGTATTTT. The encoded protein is CASSLVGQPLGTDTQYF.

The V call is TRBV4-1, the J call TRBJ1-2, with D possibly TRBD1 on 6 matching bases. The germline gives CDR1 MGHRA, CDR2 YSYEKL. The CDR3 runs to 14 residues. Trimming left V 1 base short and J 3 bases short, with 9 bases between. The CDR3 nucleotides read TGCGCCAGCAGCCAAGGGGGGGCGGACTATGGCTACACCTTC. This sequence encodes CASSQGGADYGYTF.

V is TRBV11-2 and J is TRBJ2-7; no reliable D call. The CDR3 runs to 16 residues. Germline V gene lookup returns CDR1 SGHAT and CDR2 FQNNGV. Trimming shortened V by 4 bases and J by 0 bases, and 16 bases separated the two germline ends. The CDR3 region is CASSSDDLLVSYEQYF. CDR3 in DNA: TGTGCCAGCAGCTCCGACGACCTCTTGGTCTCCTACGAGCAGTACTTC.

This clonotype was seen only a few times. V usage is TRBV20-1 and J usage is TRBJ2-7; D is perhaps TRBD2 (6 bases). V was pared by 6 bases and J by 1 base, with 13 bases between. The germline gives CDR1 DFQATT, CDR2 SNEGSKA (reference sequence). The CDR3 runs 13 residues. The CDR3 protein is CSASGRASYEQYF. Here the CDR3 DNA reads TGCAGTGCATCCGGGAGAGCGTCCTACGAGCAGTACTTC.

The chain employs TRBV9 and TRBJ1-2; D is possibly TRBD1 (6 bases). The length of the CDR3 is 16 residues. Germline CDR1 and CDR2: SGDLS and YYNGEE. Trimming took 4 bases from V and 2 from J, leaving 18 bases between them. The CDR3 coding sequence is TGTGCCAGCAGCCACCGCGAACAGGGAACCAACTATGGCTACACCTTC. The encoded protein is CASSHREQGTNYGYTF.

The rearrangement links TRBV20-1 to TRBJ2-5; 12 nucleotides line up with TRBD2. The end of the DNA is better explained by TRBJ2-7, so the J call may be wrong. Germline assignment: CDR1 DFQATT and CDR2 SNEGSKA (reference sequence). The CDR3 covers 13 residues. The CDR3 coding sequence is TGCAGTGTTTCGGGACTAGCGGGTTACGAGCAGTACTTC. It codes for CSVSGLAGYEQYF.

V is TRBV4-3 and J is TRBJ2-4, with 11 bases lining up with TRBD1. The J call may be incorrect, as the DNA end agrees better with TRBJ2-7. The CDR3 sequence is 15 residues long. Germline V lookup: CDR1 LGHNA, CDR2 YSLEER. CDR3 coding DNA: TGCGCCAGCAGCCAAAAGGGGACAGGGGGCTACGAGCAGTACTTC. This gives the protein CASSQKGTGGYEQYF.

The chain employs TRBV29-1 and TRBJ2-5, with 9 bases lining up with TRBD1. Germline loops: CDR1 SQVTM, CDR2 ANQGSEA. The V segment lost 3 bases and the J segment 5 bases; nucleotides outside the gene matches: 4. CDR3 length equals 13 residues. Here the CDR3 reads CSVDTGGWETQYF. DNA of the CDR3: TGCAGCGTTGATACAGGGGGCTGGGAGACCCAGTACTTC.

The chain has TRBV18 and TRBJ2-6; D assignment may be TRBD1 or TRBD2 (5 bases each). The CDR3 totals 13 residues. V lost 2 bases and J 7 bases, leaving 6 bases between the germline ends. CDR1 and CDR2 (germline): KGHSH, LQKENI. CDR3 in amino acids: CASSPGDANVLTF. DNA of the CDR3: TGTGCCAGCTCACCAGGGGACGCCAACGTCCTGACTTTC.

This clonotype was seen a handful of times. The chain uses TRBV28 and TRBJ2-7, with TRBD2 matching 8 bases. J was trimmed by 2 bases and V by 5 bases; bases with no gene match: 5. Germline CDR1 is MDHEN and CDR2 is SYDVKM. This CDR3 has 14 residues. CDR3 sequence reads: CASSGISGTYEQYF. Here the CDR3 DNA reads TGTGCCAGCAGTGGGATTAGCGGGACCTACGAGCAGTACTTC. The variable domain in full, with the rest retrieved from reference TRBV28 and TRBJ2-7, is DVKVTQSSRYLVKRTGEKVFLECVQDMDHENMFWYRQDPGLGLRLIYFSYDVKMKEKGDIPEGYSVSREKKERFSLILESASTNQTSMYLCASSGISGTYEQYFGPGTRLTVT.

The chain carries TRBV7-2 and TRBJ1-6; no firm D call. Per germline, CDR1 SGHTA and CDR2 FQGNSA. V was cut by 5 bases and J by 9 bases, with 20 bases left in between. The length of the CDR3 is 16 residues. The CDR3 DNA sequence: TGTGCCAGCAGCCATCCGAGAGGGCTGTGGGGTTCACCCCTCCACTTT. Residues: CASSHPRGLWGSPLHF. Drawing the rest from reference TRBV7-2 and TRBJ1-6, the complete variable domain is GAGVSQSPSNKVTEKGKDVELRCDPISGHTALYWYRQSLGQGLEFLIYFQGNSAPDKSGLPSDRFSAERTGGSVSTLTIQRTQQEDSAVYLCASSHPRGLWGSPLHFGNGTRLTVT.

The CDR3 coding sequence is TGCAGTGCTAGGACTAGCGGTAGCTCCTACAATGAGCAGTTCTTC. Translating it yields CSARTSGSSYNEQFF. J is TRBJ2-1 and V is TRBV20-1; 9 nucleotides line up with TRBD2. The length of the CDR3 is 15 residues. The V and J ends lost 3 bases and 0 bases, in that order; junction bases with no gene match: 3. Germline loops: CDR1 DFQATT, CDR2 SNEGSKA (reference sequence).

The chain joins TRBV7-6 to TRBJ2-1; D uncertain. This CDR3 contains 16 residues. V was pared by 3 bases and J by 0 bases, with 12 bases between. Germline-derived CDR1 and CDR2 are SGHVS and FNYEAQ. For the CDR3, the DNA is TGTGCCAGCAGCTTTGGCGTCTTGGGCTCCTACAATGAGCAGTTCTTC. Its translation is CASSFGVLGSYNEQFF.

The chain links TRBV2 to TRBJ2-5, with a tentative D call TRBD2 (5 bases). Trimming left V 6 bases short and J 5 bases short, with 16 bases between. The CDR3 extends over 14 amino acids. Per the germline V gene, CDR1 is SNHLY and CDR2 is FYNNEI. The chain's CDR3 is CASRVGGPAETQYF. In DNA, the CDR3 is TGTGCCAGCAGGGTAGGAGGCCCGGCGGAGACCCAGTACTTC.

CDR3 residues: CASSPPTVLLTYEQYF. The CDR3 DNA reads TGTGCCAGCAGTCCTCCGACAGTCTTATTAACCTACGAGCAGTACTTC. This chain uses TRBV2 with TRBJ2-4, with a weak D call TRBD1 (5 bases). The J call may not be correct, given that the DNA end is closer to TRBJ2-7. Germline values: CDR1 SNHLY, CDR2 FYNNEI. The CDR3 runs to 16 residues.

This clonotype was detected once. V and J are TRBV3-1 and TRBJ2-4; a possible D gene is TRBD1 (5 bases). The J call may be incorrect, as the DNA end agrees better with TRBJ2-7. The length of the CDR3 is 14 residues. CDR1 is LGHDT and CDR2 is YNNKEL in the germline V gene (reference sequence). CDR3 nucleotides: TGTGCCAGCAGCCAAGTTACAGGCCGATACGAGCAGTACTTC. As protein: CASSQVTGRYEQYF.